This T cell receptor beta chain originates from a study of T cells after yellow fever vaccination. This clonotype was recorded many times. CDR1 LGHDT and CDR2 YNNKEL come from the germline V gene (reference sequence). Trimming shortened V by 3 bases and J by 4 bases, and 3 bases separated the two germline ends. The CDR3 spans 12 residues. MiXCR, run by TCRdb on the 5' RACE reads, gives a single entry per CDR3 protein. Of 240,000 or so distinct CDR3 sequences in the sample, 6.9% were seen once. The V and J genes are TRBV3-1 and TRBJ2-2; D is unresolved. The input for sequencing was CD4+ T cells sorted from PBMCs, taken 15 days after the yellow fever booster vaccination. The sequence came from a man aged 30 to 45 who received the YFV17D yellow fever vaccine. CDR3 in amino acids: CASSHRTGELFF. In nucleotides, the CDR3 is TGTGCCAGCAGCCATCGCACCGGGGAGCTGTTTTTT.